Here is one TCR beta chain with its context. The data derive from a study of T cells expressing NK-cell markers. TCRdb re-called the 5' RACE reads and catalogs CDR3 proteins one per entry, DNA excluded. The listing contains roughly 430,000 distinct CDR3 sequences. Sample: blood T cells: a sorted CD56 or NKG2C T cell subset, CD4+ or CD8+ T cells, or bulk PBMC T cells (not recorded which). The sequence was obtained from a woman between 18 and 70 years old in good health.

CDR3 residues: CASSLGHVGSYTEAFF. The chain employs TRBV7-2 and TRBJ1-1. CDR1 and CDR2 from the germline V gene are SGHTA and FQGNSA. This CDR3 region has 16 residues.